The rows below give T cell receptor beta chains drawn from one sample of a study of T-cell memory formation after mild COVID-19. One entry per CDR3 protein results from TCRdb running MiXCR on the 5' RACE reads. Of 550,000 to 700,000 distinct CDR3 sequences in the sample, 17% were seen once. Input material: PBMCs or a T cell subset sorted from them (not recorded which). The receptors derive from an adult woman who had mild COVID-19 (a few samples of this study predate the infection). Cell type and time point are not known. The CDR3 runs from the conserved cysteine through the conserved F or W. The D gene is left open where the match is weak. Size is omitted from some rows. Given values are once, few, many or a class for expanded clones.

>TRBJ1-2|-|14|-|TRBV3-1
CASSQIGGAYGYTF
TGTGCCAGCAGCCAGATTGGGGGGGCCTATGGCTACACCTTC
>TRBJ2-3|-|14|-|TRBV19
CASSIGEPTDTQYF
TGTGCCAGTAGTATTGGGGAGCCCACAGATACGCAGTATTTT
>TRBJ1-2|-|15|-|TRBV5-5
CASSLGRATPYGYTF
TGTGCCAGCAGCTTGGGTAGGGCGACTCCCTATGGCTACACCTTC
>TRBJ1-5|many|15|-|TRBV5-6
CASSLGGLGNQPQHF
TGTGCCAGCAGCTTAGGAGGGTTGGGCAATCAGCCCCAGCATTTT
>TRBJ2-1|few|14|TRBD1|TRBV28
CASSLRTGVPHQFF
TGTGCCAGCAGTTTACGGACAGGGGTTCCTCACCAGTTCTTC
>TRBJ1-6|few|15|-|TRBV5-1
CASRDDEVVNSPLHF
TGCGCCAGCAGAGATGACGAGGTGGTTAATTCACCCCTCCACTTT
>TRBJ1-1|few|13|-|TRBV5-8
CASSRGHLTEAFF
TGTGCCAGCAGCCGGGGACACCTCACTGAAGCTTTCTTT
>TRBJ2-2|-|16|-|TRBV12-3/TRBV12-4
CASAFRGGTSTGELFF
TGTGCCAGCGCTTTTCGAGGGGGAACCTCCACCGGGGAGCTGTTTTTT
>TRBJ2-3|-|13|TRBD2|TRBV10-3
CAIGGRAQDTQYF
TGTGCCATTGGCGGGAGGGCCCAAGATACGCAGTATTTT
>TRBJ2-2|-|15|-|TRBV4-1
CASSQETRVTGELFF
TGCGCCAGCAGCCAGGAAACCAGGGTAACCGGGGAGCTGTTTTTT
>TRBJ1-3|few|15|-|TRBV9
CASSQSRTAGNTIYF
TGTGCCAGCAGCCAAAGCCGGACAGCCGGAAACACCATATATTTT
>TRBJ2-1|-|14|-|TRBV29-1
CSVDPGSSYNEQFF
TGCAGCGTGGACCCGGGTAGCTCCTACAATGAGCAGTTCTTC
>TRBJ1-2|few|12|-|TRBV5-1
CATSPSGYGYTF
TGCGCCACCTCCCCCTCGGGGTATGGCTACACCTTC
>TRBJ2-2|few|17|TRBD2|TRBV5-5
CASSSIFRGANTGELFF
TGTGCCAGCAGCTCAATATTTCGGGGGGCGAACACCGGGGAGCTGTTTTTT
>TRBJ1-6|-|19|-|TRBV15
CATSREDSWGFSYNSPLHF
TGTGCCACCAGCAGAGAGGACAGTTGGGGTTTCTCCTATAATTCACCCCTCCACTTT
>TRBJ2-6|few|16|-|TRBV5-1
CASSLSLVSGANVLTF
TGCGCCAGCAGCTTGTCATTGGTCTCTGGGGCCAACGTCCTGACTTTC
>TRBJ2-3|-|19|TRBD2|TRBV5-1
CASSPFLVIAGGSTDTQYF
TGCGCCAGCAGCCCCTTCCTGGTGATAGCGGGAGGGAGCACAGATACGCAGTATTTT
>TRBJ2-7|-|14|-|TRBV5-6
CASSLSGYTYEQYF
TGTGCCAGCAGCTTGAGTGGCTATACCTACGAGCAGTACTTC
>TRBJ2-1|few|15|-|TRBV15
CATTLTGTPYNEQFF
TGTGCCACCACATTAACTGGGACTCCGTACAATGAGCAGTTCTTC
>TRBJ1-4|-|13|-|TRBV12-3/TRBV12-4
CASSFMSNEKLFF
TGTGCCAGCAGTTTTATGTCTAATGAAAAACTGTTTTTT
>TRBJ2-7|few|14|TRBD2|TRBV20-1
CSATGPGLAGEQYF
TGCAGTGCCACCGGACCCGGACTAGCGGGAGAGCAGTACTTC
>TRBJ2-7|few|15|TRBD2|TRBV5-1
CASSGVAGGPYEQYF
TGCGCCAGCAGCGGCGTAGCGGGAGGACCCTACGAGCAGTACTTC
>TRBJ2-2|few|16|-|TRBV7-6
CASSLEHSSNTGELFF
TGTGCCAGCAGCTTAGAGCACAGCTCGAACACCGGGGAGCTGTTTTTT
>TRBJ2-3|-|15|TRBD1|TRBV10-3
CAISTGTGLPDTQYF
TGTGCCATCAGTACCGGGACAGGGCTCCCAGATACGCAGTATTTT
>TRBJ2-3|-|15|TRBD2|TRBV5-5
CASSSLTSPVDTQYF
TGTGCCAGCAGCTCCCTGACTAGCCCGGTGGATACGCAGTATTTT
>TRBJ2-7|-|17|TRBD1|TRBV7-9
CASSLRPGTGEIYEQYF
TGTGCCAGCAGCCTGAGACCCGGGACAGGGGAAATCTACGAGCAGTACTTC
>TRBJ2-3|few|15|-|TRBV7-9
CASSFFRTSTDTQYF
TGTGCCAGCAGCTTCTTCCGGACTAGCACAGATACGCAGTATTTT
>TRBJ2-7|-|16|-|TRBV21-1
CASSFEQGGCSYEQYF
TGTGCCAGCAGCTTCGAACAGGGGGGTTGCTCCTACGAGCAGTACTTC
>TRBJ2-3|once|13|-|TRBV20-1
CSGHSAVTDTQYF
TGCAGTGGGCATTCCGCAGTTACAGATACGCAGTATTTT
>TRBJ2-2|many|14|TRBD1|TRBV29-1
CSVVRGQNTGELFF
TGCAGCGTTGTGAGGGGGCAAAACACCGGGGAGCTGTTTTTT
>TRBJ2-1|-|14|-|TRBV5-1
CASSLGLVGNEQFF
TGCGCCAGCAGCTTGGGACTCGTGGGCAATGAGCAGTTCTTC
>TRBJ1-1|few|13|-|TRBV7-6
CASSTGGLTEAFF
TGTGCCAGCAGCACCGGTGGTCTCACTGAAGCTTTCTTT
>TRBJ2-7|-|15|-|TRBV29-1
CSVEDSGRRSYEQYF
TGCAGCGTTGAAGATTCGGGCAGACGCTCCTACGAGCAGTACTTC
>TRBJ2-7|few|14|TRBD1|TRBV27
CASRGQGPDYEQYF
TGTGCCAGCAGGGGACAGGGCCCCGACTACGAGCAGTACTTC
>TRBJ2-5|many|15|-|TRBV7-9
CASSLARITGETQYF
TGTGCCAGCAGCTTAGCTCGGATAACAGGGGAGACCCAGTACTTC
>TRBJ2-1|few|19|TRBD2|TRBV6-2/TRBV6-3
CASNPGRTSGTSGNNEQFF
TGTGCCAGCAATCCGGGACGGACTTCTGGGACTAGCGGGAACAATGAGCAGTTCTTC
>TRBJ1-1|many|13|-|TRBV5-1
CASSWTVDTEAFF
TGCGCCAGCAGCTGGACAGTGGACACTGAAGCTTTCTTT
>TRBJ2-7|few|14|TRBD1|TRBV18
CASSPNRGAYEQYF
TGTGCCAGCTCACCAAACAGGGGCGCCTACGAGCAGTACTTC
>TRBJ1-3|-|13|TRBD1|TRBV7-2
CASSLETGTGIYF
TGTGCCAGCAGCTTAGAGACCGGGACAGGGATATATTTT
>TRBJ2-7|-|15|TRBD1|TRBV12-3/TRBV12-4
CASSAGTASSYEQYF
TGTGCCAGCAGCGCTGGGACAGCGAGCTCCTACGAGCAGTACTTC
>TRBJ1-1|-|14|TRBD1|TRBV7-2
CASSLDRVWPEAFF
TGTGCCAGCAGCCTTGACAGGGTCTGGCCTGAAGCTTTCTTT
>TRBJ1-2|-|15|TRBD1|TRBV7-2
CASSLDRGLVYGYTF
TGTGCCAGCAGCTTAGACAGGGGGCTAGTCTATGGCTACACCTTC
>TRBJ1-1|-|15|-|TRBV18
CASSPADSSNTEAFF
TGTGCCAGCTCACCAGCTGACAGTTCGAACACTGAAGCTTTCTTT
>TRBJ2-1|few|14|-|TRBV6-2/TRBV6-3
CAVTGLGGPNEQFF
TGTGCCGTCACGGGTCTAGGAGGGCCCAATGAGCAGTTCTTC
>TRBJ2-7|-|18|TRBD2|TRBV6-2/TRBV6-3
CASSFTGTSGYLAYEQYF
TGTGCCAGCAGTTTTACCGGGACTAGCGGCTACTTGGCCTACGAGCAGTACTTC
>TRBJ2-6|few|12|-|TRBV6-2/TRBV6-3
CAGGRMANVLTF
TGTGCCGGCGGCAGGATGGCCAACGTCCTGACTTTC
>TRBJ2-7|many|12|-|TRBV7-9
CASSPGPYEQYF
TGCGCCAGCAGCCCCGGACCCTACGAGCAGTACTTC
>TRBJ1-4|-|19|-|TRBV4-1
CASSQTLLRSLATNEKLFF
TGCGCCAGCAGCCAGACCTTGTTGCGGTCACTTGCAACTAATGAAAAACTGTTTTTT
>TRBJ2-3|few|15|TRBD2|TRBV7-8
CASSRADSGGNTQYF
TGTGCCAGCAGCCGAGCCGATAGCGGGGGCAATACGCAGTATTTT
>TRBJ2-3|few|16|TRBD2|TRBV24-1
CATSDYKAGATDTQYF
TGTGCCACCAGTGACTACAAAGCGGGAGCCACAGATACGCAGTATTTT
>TRBJ1-1|few|14|-|TRBV6-1
CASSEWGANTEAFF
TGTGCCAGCAGTGAATGGGGGGCGAATACTGAAGCTTTCTTT